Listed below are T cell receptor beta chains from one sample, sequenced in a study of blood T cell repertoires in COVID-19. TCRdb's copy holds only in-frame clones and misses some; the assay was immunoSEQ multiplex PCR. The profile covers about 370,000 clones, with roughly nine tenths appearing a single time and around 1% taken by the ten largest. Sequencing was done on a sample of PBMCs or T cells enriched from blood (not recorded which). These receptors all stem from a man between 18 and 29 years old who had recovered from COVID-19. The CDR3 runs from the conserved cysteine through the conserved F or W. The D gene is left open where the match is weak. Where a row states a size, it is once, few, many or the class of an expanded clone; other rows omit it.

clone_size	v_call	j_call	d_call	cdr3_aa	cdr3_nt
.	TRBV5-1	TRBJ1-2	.	CASSLGQGGDGYTF	TGCGCCAGCAGCTTGGGGCAGGGAGGGGATGGCTACACCTTC
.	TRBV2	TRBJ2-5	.	CASGGNRDPQFRETQYF	TGTGCCAGCGGGGGAAACAGGGACCCTCAATTCAGGGAGACCCAGTACTTC
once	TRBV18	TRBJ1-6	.	CASSDGGGSPLHF	TGTGCCAGCTCGGACGGGGGGGGTTCACCCCTCCACTTT
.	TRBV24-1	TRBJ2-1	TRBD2	CATSDFGGTSSYNEQFF	TGTGCCACCAGTGATTTCGGGGGGACTAGCTCCTACAATGAGCAGTTCTTC
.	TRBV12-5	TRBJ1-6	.	CASGLTGNSPLHF	TGTGCTAGTGGTTTAACAGGGAACTCACCCCTCCACTTT
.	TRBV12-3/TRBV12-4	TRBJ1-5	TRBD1	CASSLTGDQPQHF	TGTGCCAGCAGTCTCACAGGGGATCAGCCCCAGCATTTT
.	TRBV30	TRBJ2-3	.	CAWSVTTDTQYF	TGTGCCTGGAGTGTAACTACAGATACGCAGTATTTT
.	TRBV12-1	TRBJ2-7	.	CASSFATQSRGLAKCDPPYEQYF	TGTGCCAGCAGCTTTGCGACACAAAGTAGGGGACTAGCGAAATGCGATCCCCCCTACGAGCAGTACTTC
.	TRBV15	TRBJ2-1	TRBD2	CATSRGAGGGGEQFF	TGTGCCACCAGCAGAGGTGCCGGGGGGGGTGGTGAGCAGTTCTTC
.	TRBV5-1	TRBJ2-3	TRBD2	CASSAGLAGGKYTSTDTQYF	TGCGCCAGCAGCGCCGGACTAGCGGGGGGCAAATACACTAGCACAGATACGCAGTATTTT
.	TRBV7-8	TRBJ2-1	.	CASSLSRAVDEQFF	TGTGCCAGCAGCTTAAGCAGGGCTGTCGATGAGCAGTTCTTC
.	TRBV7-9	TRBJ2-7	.	CASIPTTSYEQYF	TGTGCCAGCATTCCGACTACATCCTACGAGCAGTACTTC
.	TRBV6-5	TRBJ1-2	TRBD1	CASSYIPGQGNYGYTF	TGTGCCAGCAGTTACATACCGGGACAGGGCAACTATGGCTACACCTTC
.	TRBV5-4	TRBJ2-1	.	CASSSGGTSSYNEQFF	TGTGCCAGCAGCTCGGGTGGCACGAGCTCCTACAATGAGCAGTTCTTC
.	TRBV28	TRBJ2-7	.	CASTPVAGSLYEQYF	TGTGCCAGCACCCCGGTCGCAGGGTCCCTCTACGAGCAGTACTTC
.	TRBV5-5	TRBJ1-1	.	CASSLDRFAAFF	TGTGCCAGCAGCTTGGATCGCTTTGCGGCTTTCTTT
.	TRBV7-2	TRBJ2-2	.	CASSPLGETTGELFF	TGTGCCAGCAGCCCCCTCGGGGAGACGACCGGGGAGCTGTTTTTT
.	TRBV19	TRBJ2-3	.	CASSIRRTDTQYF	TGTGCCAGTAGTATTCGTCGGACAGATACGCAGTATTTT
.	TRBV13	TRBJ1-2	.	CASSLENYGANYGYTF	TGTGCCAGCAGCTTAGAAAATTACGGAGCTAACTATGGCTACACCTTC
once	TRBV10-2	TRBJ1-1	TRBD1	CASSEGRTGSLTEAFF	TGCGCCAGCAGTGAAGGCAGGACAGGGAGTTTAACTGAAGCTTTCTTT
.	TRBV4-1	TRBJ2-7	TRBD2	CASSPSGDSSYEQYF	TGCGCCAGCAGCCCTAGCGGGGATTCCTCCTACGAGCAGTACTTC
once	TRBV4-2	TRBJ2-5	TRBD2	CASSPRLAGVFGETQYF	TGTGCCAGCAGCCCCAGACTAGCGGGTGTTTTCGGAGAGACCCAGTACTTC
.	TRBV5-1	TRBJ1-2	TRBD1	CASSPGQGRYGYTF	TGCGCCAGCAGCCCCGGACAGGGGCGCTATGGCTACACCTTC
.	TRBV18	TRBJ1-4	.	CASSPISQGNEKLFF	TGTGCCAGCTCACCAATCAGCCAGGGGAATGAAAAACTGTTTTTT
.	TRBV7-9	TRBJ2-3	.	CASSFADTQYF	TGTGCCAGCAGCTTCGCAGATACGCAGTATTTT
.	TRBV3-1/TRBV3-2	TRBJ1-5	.	CASSQAYSNQPQHF	TGTGCCAGCAGCCAGGCTTATAGCAATCAGCCCCAGCATTTT
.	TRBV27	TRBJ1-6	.	CASSRSLAGSPLHF	TGTGCCAGCAGTCGATCTCTTGCGGGGTCACCCCTCCACTTT
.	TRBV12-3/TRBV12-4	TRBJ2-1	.	CASTTSYNEQFF	TGTGCCAGCACTACCTCCTACAATGAGCAGTTCTTC
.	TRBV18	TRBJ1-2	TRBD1	CASSAGTGILDGYTF	TGTGCCAGCTCAGCCGGGACAGGGATTTTGGATGGCTACACCTTC
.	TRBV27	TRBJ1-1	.	CASTRAGGNEAFF	TGTGCCAGCACCCGGGCGGGGGGGAATGAAGCTTTCTTT
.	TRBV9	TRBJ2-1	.	CASSPRDNEQFF	TGTGCCAGCAGCCCCCGGGACAATGAGCAGTTCTTC
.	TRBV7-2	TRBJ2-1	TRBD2	CASSLTSGGYNEQFF	TGTGCCAGCAGCCTAACTAGCGGGGGGTACAATGAGCAGTTCTTC
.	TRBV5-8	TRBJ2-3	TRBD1	CASSLQGQRTDTQYF	TGTGCCAGCAGCTTGCAGGGACAGCGCACAGATACGCAGTATTTT
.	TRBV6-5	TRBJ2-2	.	CASSLRQAQNTGELFF	TGTGCCAGCAGTTTACGACAGGCCCAGAACACCGGGGAGCTGTTTTTT
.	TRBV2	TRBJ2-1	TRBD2	CASSGTSGAHNEQFF	TGTGCCAGCAGTGGGACTAGCGGGGCCCACAATGAGCAGTTCTTC